These T cell receptor beta chains were read from a single sample in a study of beta chain features in type 1 diabetes. TCRdb keeps only in-frame clones here, not all; method: immunoSEQ multiplex PCR. The sample includes 350,000 to 450,000 clones, about 15% of them seen just once. The sample was naive CD4+ T cells from blood. The receptors come from a woman between 18 and 29 years old in good health. Both conserved end residues are part of each CDR3. Each record gives: J gene, V gene, clone size, D gene, CDR3 DNA, CDR3 protein. D genes are given only for firm matches. Clone size appears in some rows only: once, few, many, or a class for an expanded clone.

j_gene: TRBJ2-7
v_gene: TRBV9
abundance: .
d_gene: TRBD1
CDR3nt: TGTGCCAGCAGCGGCCCCGGGACAGGGTCCGAGCAGTACTTC
CDR3aa: CASSGPGTGSEQYF

j_gene: TRBJ2-7
v_gene: TRBV28
abundance: once
d_gene: .
CDR3nt: TGTGCCAGCAGTTTTTCGCAGGGTTCCTACGAGCAGTACTTC
CDR3aa: CASSFSQGSYEQYF

j_gene: TRBJ2-4
v_gene: TRBV7-2
abundance: .
d_gene: TRBD1
CDR3nt: TGTGCCAGCAGCACCGGGACAGGGAGGTGGAACATTCAGTACTTC
CDR3aa: CASSTGTGRWNIQYF

j_gene: TRBJ2-2
v_gene: TRBV30
abundance: few
d_gene: .
CDR3nt: TGTGCCTGGAGCGTTCGGGGTATAAACACCGGGGAGCTGTTTTTT
CDR3aa: CAWSVRGINTGELFF

j_gene: TRBJ2-7
v_gene: TRBV5-4
abundance: few
d_gene: TRBD2
CDR3nt: TGTGCCACTTCGGGACTAGCGGGAGCCGAGCAGTACTTC
CDR3aa: CATSGLAGAEQYF

j_gene: TRBJ2-2
v_gene: TRBV9
abundance: few
d_gene: .
CDR3nt: TGTGCCAGCAGCGTAGAGACAGGGAGGACCGGGGAGCTGTTTTTT
CDR3aa: CASSVETGRTGELFF

j_gene: TRBJ2-1
v_gene: TRBV9
abundance: few
d_gene: TRBD2
CDR3nt: TGTGCCAGCGGGAACGGACTAGCGGGGGCCAATGAGCAGTTCTTC
CDR3aa: CASGNGLAGANEQFF

j_gene: TRBJ2-1
v_gene: TRBV27
abundance: few
d_gene: TRBD2
CDR3nt: TGTGCCAGCAGGCTAGCGGACTACAATGAGCAGTTCTTC
CDR3aa: CASRLADYNEQFF

j_gene: TRBJ1-2
v_gene: TRBV19
abundance: .
d_gene: .
CDR3nt: TGTGCCAGTAGTATCACCGGCTATGGCTACACCTTC
CDR3aa: CASSITGYGYTF

j_gene: TRBJ1-2
v_gene: TRBV7-9
abundance: few
d_gene: .
CDR3nt: TGTGCCAGCCGTCCGCGGGGGGGTAACTATGGCTACACCTTC
CDR3aa: CASRPRGGNYGYTF

j_gene: TRBJ2-6
v_gene: TRBV18
abundance: .
d_gene: TRBD1
CDR3nt: TGTGCCAGCTCAGCTCAGGGGGCAAATGGGGCCAACGTCCTGACTTTC
CDR3aa: CASSAQGANGANVLTF

j_gene: TRBJ2-1
v_gene: TRBV11-2
abundance: few
d_gene: .
CDR3nt: TGTGCCAGCAGCGGGGGGTTAGGGTTTTCCTCCTACAATGAGCAGTTCTTC
CDR3aa: CASSGGLGFSSYNEQFF

j_gene: TRBJ1-4
v_gene: TRBV7-2
abundance: .
d_gene: .
CDR3nt: TGTGCCAGCAGCCCCAGGACGGGGGAGGAAAAACTGTTTTTT
CDR3aa: CASSPRTGEEKLFF

j_gene: TRBJ1-5
v_gene: TRBV7-2
abundance: few
d_gene: TRBD1
CDR3nt: TGTGCCAGCAGCTTATACAGGACAGGGTATGCAAACTATCAGCCCCAGCATTTT
CDR3aa: CASSLYRTGYANYQPQHF

j_gene: TRBJ2-1
v_gene: TRBV28
abundance: .
d_gene: TRBD2
CDR3nt: TGTGCCAGCAGTTTTAGGCTAGCGGGGAGTGAGCAGTTCTTC
CDR3aa: CASSFRLAGSEQFF

j_gene: TRBJ1-4
v_gene: TRBV4-3
abundance: .
d_gene: .
CDR3nt: TGCGCCAGCAGCCGACAGACCCTGGGCGGTGAAAAACTGTTTTTT
CDR3aa: CASSRQTLGGEKLFF

j_gene: TRBJ1-5
v_gene: TRBV7-8
abundance: .
d_gene: .
CDR3nt: TGTGCCAGCAGCTTAGCAGGCAGGGGCGGCAGCAATCAGCCCCAGCATTTT
CDR3aa: CASSLAGRGGSNQPQHF

j_gene: TRBJ2-1
v_gene: TRBV6-5
abundance: .
d_gene: TRBD2
CDR3nt: TGTGCCAGCAGATTACTAGCGGGAGGGCATAATGAGCAGTTCTTC
CDR3aa: CASRLLAGGHNEQFF

j_gene: TRBJ2-6
v_gene: TRBV30
abundance: .
d_gene: .
CDR3nt: TGTGCCTGGTCCAGGGCCGGGGCCAACGTCCTGACTTTC
CDR3aa: CAWSRAGANVLTF

j_gene: TRBJ2-3
v_gene: TRBV28
abundance: few
d_gene: .
CDR3nt: TGTGCCAGCAGTTCCCTCACGGGAGTAGCTTCCACAGATACGCAGTATTTT
CDR3aa: CASSSLTGVASTDTQYF

j_gene: TRBJ2-7
v_gene: TRBV18
abundance: few
d_gene: .
CDR3nt: TGTGCCAGCTCACCGCTATCTGACGGGATCGCCTACGAGCAGTACTTC
CDR3aa: CASSPLSDGIAYEQYF

j_gene: TRBJ2-1
v_gene: TRBV4-1
abundance: few
d_gene: TRBD2
CDR3nt: TGCGCCAGCAGCCAAGTAGGGACTAGCAGCAATGAGCAGTTCTTC
CDR3aa: CASSQVGTSSNEQFF

j_gene: TRBJ2-1
v_gene: TRBV5-6
abundance: .
d_gene: TRBD1
CDR3nt: TGTGCCAGCAGAAAGACAGGGGGAGCGCGGAATGAGCAGTTCTTC
CDR3aa: CASRKTGGARNEQFF

j_gene: TRBJ2-2
v_gene: TRBV2
abundance: few
d_gene: .
CDR3nt: TGTGCCAGCATGGGGCCTTCGAACACCGGGGAGCTGTTTTTT
CDR3aa: CASMGPSNTGELFF

j_gene: TRBJ2-1
v_gene: TRBV11-2
abundance: .
d_gene: TRBD2
CDR3nt: TGTGCCAGCAACCGGGAGGCCCGGAGGGAAGAGCAGTTCTTC
CDR3aa: CASNREARREEQFF

j_gene: TRBJ1-5
v_gene: TRBV4-1
abundance: few
d_gene: .
CDR3nt: TGCGCCAGCAGCCAAGTTCACGGACAGACAATGATCAATCAGCCCCAGCATTTT
CDR3aa: CASSQVHGQTMINQPQHF

j_gene: TRBJ2-1
v_gene: TRBV25-1
abundance: .
d_gene: TRBD2
CDR3nt: TGTGCCAGCAGTGAAGGTCTAGCGGGAACCAATGAGCAGTTCTTC
CDR3aa: CASSEGLAGTNEQFF

j_gene: TRBJ2-7
v_gene: TRBV27
abundance: .
d_gene: TRBD1
CDR3nt: TGTGCCAGCACTAACTTCGGGACAGCATACGAGCAGTACTTC
CDR3aa: CASTNFGTAYEQYF

j_gene: TRBJ2-7
v_gene: TRBV10-3
abundance: few
d_gene: .
CDR3nt: TGTGCCATCAGGAACGGACAGACCTCCTACGAGCAGTACTTC
CDR3aa: CAIRNGQTSYEQYF

j_gene: TRBJ2-7
v_gene: TRBV27
abundance: .
d_gene: TRBD2
CDR3nt: TGTGCCAGCAGGGCTAGCGGGAGTTACGAGCAGTACTTC
CDR3aa: CASRASGSYEQYF

j_gene: TRBJ2-7
v_gene: TRBV28
abundance: .
d_gene: .
CDR3nt: TGTGCCAGCAGCCCCCCCCTGGGCTATACCTACGAGCAGTACTTC
CDR3aa: CASSPPLGYTYEQYF

j_gene: TRBJ2-6
v_gene: TRBV2
abundance: few
d_gene: .
CDR3nt: TGTGCCAGCAGCATACAGGGTACTGGGGCCAACGTCCTGACTTTC
CDR3aa: CASSIQGTGANVLTF

j_gene: TRBJ2-1
v_gene: TRBV9
abundance: .
d_gene: TRBD2
CDR3nt: TGTGCCAGCAGCGTTTCTACTAGCGGGGTTTACAATGAGCAGTTCTTC
CDR3aa: CASSVSTSGVYNEQFF

j_gene: TRBJ2-7
v_gene: TRBV7-2
abundance: few
d_gene: TRBD2
CDR3nt: TGTGCCAGCAGCATATATGGGACTAGCTACGAGCAGTACTTC
CDR3aa: CASSIYGTSYEQYF

j_gene: TRBJ2-1
v_gene: TRBV25-1
abundance: .
d_gene: TRBD2
CDR3nt: TGTGCCAGCAGTGAATCCCTAGCGGGAAAGAATGAGCAGTTCTTC
CDR3aa: CASSESLAGKNEQFF

j_gene: TRBJ2-7
v_gene: TRBV18
abundance: few
d_gene: TRBD1
CDR3nt: TGTGCCAGCTCACCGGACAGGGTTCGCTACGAGCAGTACTTC
CDR3aa: CASSPDRVRYEQYF

j_gene: TRBJ2-1
v_gene: TRBV7-3
abundance: .
d_gene: .
CDR3nt: TGTGCCAGCAGCTTAAGGGGGGATGAGCAGTTCTTC
CDR3aa: CASSLRGDEQFF

j_gene: TRBJ2-7
v_gene: TRBV28
abundance: few
d_gene: TRBD1
CDR3nt: TGTGCCAGCAGTTTCCAACAGGGGGTCTACGAGCAGTACTTC
CDR3aa: CASSFQQGVYEQYF

j_gene: TRBJ2-7
v_gene: TRBV18
abundance: .
d_gene: .
CDR3nt: TGTGCCAGCTCACCAGACAGTTACGAGCAGTACTTC
CDR3aa: CASSPDSYEQYF

j_gene: TRBJ1-1
v_gene: TRBV5-1
abundance: .
d_gene: .
CDR3nt: TGCGCCAGCAGCTTGGATGACTTCACTGAAGCTTTCTTT
CDR3aa: CASSLDDFTEAFF

j_gene: TRBJ2-4
v_gene: TRBV5-1
abundance: .
d_gene: .
CDR3nt: TGCGCCAGCAGCTCCGGAGGAGCCAAAAACATTCAGTACTTC
CDR3aa: CASSSGGAKNIQYF

j_gene: TRBJ2-5
v_gene: TRBV19
abundance: .
d_gene: .
CDR3nt: TGTGCCAGTAGTATCGGTCTAGCCCCAGAGACCCAGTACTTC
CDR3aa: CASSIGLAPETQYF

j_gene: TRBJ2-1
v_gene: TRBV7-9
abundance: few
d_gene: TRBD2
CDR3nt: TGTGCCAGCAGCCCCCCCGGGGGGAGCTCCTACAATGAGCAGTTCTTC
CDR3aa: CASSPPGGSSYNEQFF

j_gene: TRBJ1-1
v_gene: TRBV7-2
abundance: .
d_gene: .
CDR3nt: TGTGCCAGCAGCTCTACAGGGTACACTGAAGCTTTCTTT
CDR3aa: CASSSTGYTEAFF

j_gene: TRBJ2-1
v_gene: TRBV29-1
abundance: few
d_gene: TRBD2
CDR3nt: TGCAGCGTGTCCGGGACTAGCGGGAGCAATGAGCAGTTCTTC
CDR3aa: CSVSGTSGSNEQFF

j_gene: TRBJ2-7
v_gene: TRBV29-1
abundance: few
d_gene: TRBD2
CDR3nt: TGCAGCGTCGAACTAGCGGGACGGGGTGGCGAGCAGTACTTC
CDR3aa: CSVELAGRGGEQYF

j_gene: TRBJ2-1
v_gene: TRBV28
abundance: few
d_gene: .
CDR3nt: TGTGCCAGCAGTTTAAATTGGCTAGCGTACAGTGAGCAGTTCTTC
CDR3aa: CASSLNWLAYSEQFF

j_gene: TRBJ2-1
v_gene: TRBV19
abundance: few
d_gene: .
CDR3nt: TGTGCCAGTAGACCAGGGGGGTACAATGAGCAGTTCTTC
CDR3aa: CASRPGGYNEQFF

j_gene: TRBJ2-7
v_gene: TRBV9
abundance: few
d_gene: TRBD2
CDR3nt: TGTGCCAGCAGCCGTAGCGGGAGTTGGTACGAGCAGTACTTC
CDR3aa: CASSRSGSWYEQYF

j_gene: TRBJ2-2
v_gene: TRBV5-6
abundance: .
d_gene: TRBD1
CDR3nt: TGTGCCAGCATCGGGACAGGGGGCGCCGGCGGGGAGCTGTTTTTT
CDR3aa: CASIGTGGAGGELFF

j_gene: TRBJ1-2
v_gene: TRBV11-2
abundance: .
d_gene: TRBD1
CDR3nt: TGTGCCAGCAGCCCAGGACAGGGGCTCTATGGCTACACCTTC
CDR3aa: CASSPGQGLYGYTF

j_gene: TRBJ1-5
v_gene: TRBV28
abundance: .
d_gene: .
CDR3nt: TGTGCCAGCCGGTCTGGCAATCAGCCCCAGCATTTT
CDR3aa: CASRSGNQPQHF

j_gene: TRBJ2-5
v_gene: TRBV15
abundance: .
d_gene: .
CDR3nt: TGTGCCACCAGCAGAGAGAAGGGGGTGCAAGAGACCCAGTACTTC
CDR3aa: CATSREKGVQETQYF

j_gene: TRBJ2-2
v_gene: TRBV9
abundance: .
d_gene: TRBD2
CDR3nt: TGTGCCAGCAGCGTAGGTTGGGCGACTAGCGGCACCGGGGAGCTGTTTTTT
CDR3aa: CASSVGWATSGTGELFF

j_gene: TRBJ2-2
v_gene: TRBV6-5
abundance: .
d_gene: .
CDR3nt: TGTGCCAGCAGTTATGGACTCTACACCGGGGAGCTGTTTTTT
CDR3aa: CASSYGLYTGELFF